A single sample gave rise to the 28 T cell receptor beta chains below, sequenced in a study of untreated major depressive disorder. The data were produced by immunoSEQ multiplex PCR, yet TCRdb's version contains in-frame clones alone and is incomplete. The sample carries nearly 20,000 clones, more than 75% recorded once. Material: CD4+ T cells from PBMCs. Every receptor here comes from a woman aged 25-40 years in good health.

This chain connects TRBV28 to TRBJ1-2; 10 nucleotides line up with TRBD1. V gave up 7 bases and J gave up 3 bases; unmatched junction bases: 8. Per the germline V gene, CDR1 is MDHEN and CDR2 is SYDVKM. The CDR3 contains 15 residues. CDR3 nucleotide sequence: TGTGCCAGCACCCTGGGGGGGACAGGGGACTATGGCTACACCTTC. It specifies CASTLGGTGDYGYTF.

There are a few counts of this clone. The chain recombines TRBV28 with TRBJ1-1; D gene unclear. The V gene lost 2 bases and the J gene lost 8 bases, with 9 bases spanning the gap. The length of the CDR3 is 12 residues. CDR1 and CDR2 from the germline V gene are MDHEN and SYDVKM. The CDR3 here is CASSLRRVEAFF. The CDR3 DNA reads TGTGCCAGCAGTTTACGGAGGGTGGAAGCTTTCTTT.

This clone has only one observation. The chain carries TRBV7-3 and TRBJ2-1; TRBD2 might be the D (6 bases). V was pared by 1 base and J by 3 bases, with 10 bases between. Germline values: CDR1 SGHTA, CDR2 FQGTGA. The CDR3 runs to 15 residues. Here the CDR3 reads CASSLRSSDYNEQFF. CDR3 in DNA: TGTGCCAGCAGCTTAAGGTCTAGCGACTACAATGAGCAGTTCTTC.

This clone was observed a handful of times. The chain couples TRBV19 to TRBJ1-5, with D hard to call. Trimming pared 1 base from V and 5 bases from J, leaving 6 bases between. The CDR3 runs 13 residues. CDR1 is LNHDA and CDR2 is SQIVND in the germline V gene (reference sequence). The CDR3 reads CASSIALDQPQHF. CDR3 bases: TGTGCCAGTAGTATAGCGCTCGATCAGCCCCAGCATTTT.

The chain is built from TRBV6-1 and TRBJ2-1, with 10 bases lining up with TRBD2. The V gene's germline CDR1 is MNHNS and CDR2 SASEGT. V lost 1 base to trimming and J lost 3 bases; unmatched junction nucleotides: 3. CDR3 length: 16 residues. The CDR3 reads CASSEVLAGVYNEQFF. Written as DNA, the CDR3 is TGTGCCAGCAGTGAAGTTCTAGCGGGAGTCTACAATGAGCAGTTCTTC.

This sequence joins TRBV28 and TRBJ2-7, with D unclear. CDR1 is MDHEN and CDR2 is SYDVKM in the germline V gene. CDR3 length equals 14 residues. Between the trimmed V and J ends, which lost 2 bases and 4 bases, there was a span of 12 bases. As DNA, the CDR3 is TGTGCCAGCAGTTTAGCCGGGTGGTCTTACGAGCAGTACTTC. It specifies CASSLAGWSYEQYF. Using reference TRBV28 and TRBJ2-7 for the parts outside the CDR3, the full variable domain is DVKVTQSSRYLVKRTGEKVFLECVQDMDHENMFWYRQDPGLGLRLIYFSYDVKMKEKGDIPEGYSVSREKKERFSLILESASTNQTSMYLCASSLAGWSYEQYFGPGTRLTVT.

The chain carries TRBV7-7 and TRBJ2-2; D gene ambiguous. Germline lookup yields CDR1 SSHAT and CDR2 FNYEAQ (reference sequence). The V and J ends lost 0 bases and 4 bases respectively, with 3 bases between them. The CDR3 has 13 amino acids. CDR3 region: CASSLAPTGELFF. CDR3 DNA: TGTGCCAGCAGCTTAGCTCCCACCGGGGAGCTGTTTTTT.

The rearrangement uses TRBV28 and TRBJ1-2, with D tentatively TRBD1 (6 bases). The CDR3 sequence is 11 residues long. Germline V CDR1 and CDR2: MDHEN, SYDVKM. V was clipped by 7 bases and J by 7 bases, with 10 bases between them. DNA for the CDR3: TGTGCCAGCATCGGGGGGCTTGGCTACACCTTC. Its translation: CASIGGLGYTF.

J is TRBJ2-2 and V is TRBV4-1; 9 positions agree with TRBD2. CDR1 is MGHRA and CDR2 is YSYEKL in the germline V gene. This CDR3 comprises 14 residues. With 5 bases clipped from V and 4 bases from J, the junction kept 2 bases outside the gene matches. In DNA, the CDR3 is TGCGCCAGCAGCAGCGGGAGGACCACCGGGGAGCTGTTTTTT. This encodes CASSSGRTTGELFF.

As DNA, the CDR3 is TGTGCCAGCAGCTCGCCTCCAGGGGGCACTGAAGCTTTCTTT. Residues: CASSSPPGGTEAFF. V gene TRBV5-4 combines with J gene TRBJ1-1; 7 bases line up with TRBD1. This CDR3 has 14 residues. J was trimmed by 4 bases and V by 3 bases; bases with no gene match: 6. The germline gives CDR1 SGHNT, CDR2 YYREEE (reference sequence).

This clone was observed a few times. The chain links TRBV4-1 to TRBJ1-5; possibly TRBD1 for D (6 bases). CDR1 and CDR2 from the germline V gene are MGHRA and YSYEKL. With 4 bases removed from V and 6 bases from J, the gap between germline ends came to 16 bases. This CDR3 is built from 15 residues. The CDR3 region has the DNA TGCGCCAGCAGCCGCCTTACAGGGCTGAGTCAGCCCCAGCATTTT. Protein sequence: CASSRLTGLSQPQHF.

The chain couples TRBV7-2 to TRBJ2-2, with D maybe TRBD2 (5 bases). This CDR3 spans 17 amino acids. V was clipped by 1 base and J by 0 bases, with 12 bases between them. CDR1 and CDR2 from the germline V gene are SGHTA and FQGNSA. The DNA for the CDR3 is TGTGCCAGCAGCTTAGGGTTAGCGTACTCGAACACCGGGGAGCTGTTTTTT. This gives the protein CASSLGLAYSNTGELFF.

The rearrangement links TRBV28 to TRBJ2-2; D may be TRBD1 (5 bases). Germline-derived CDR1 and CDR2 are MDHEN and SYDVKM. CDR3 size: 16 residues. V dropped 0 bases and J dropped 6 bases, with 14 bases sitting between them. CDR3 amino acids: CASSLWMLQGAGELFF. CDR3 in DNA: TGTGCCAGCAGTTTATGGATGCTTCAGGGCGCCGGGGAGCTGTTTTTT.

V usage is TRBV9 and J usage is TRBJ2-3, with TRBD1 matching 8 bases. Germline V CDR1 and CDR2: SGDLS, YYNGEE. Trimming removed 3 bases from V and 1 base from J; junction bases left unmatched: 7. This CDR3 is built from 16 residues. The CDR3 DNA reads as TGTGCCAGCAGCGAATCGCCGGGACAGGGCACAGATACGCAGTATTTT. Amino acids: CASSESPGQGTDTQYF.

J is TRBJ1-5 and V is TRBV4-1; 8 nucleotides agree with TRBD1. After removal of 0 bases from V and 6 bases from J, the junction contained 7 bases not matched to a gene. The CDR3 is 16 residues long. CDR1 MGHRA and CDR2 YSYEKL come from the germline V gene. This CDR3 reads CASSQDGTGWGQPQHF. The CDR3 DNA is TGCGCCAGCAGCCAAGACGGGACAGGTTGGGGTCAGCCCCAGCATTTT.

J is TRBJ2-1 and V is TRBV25-1, with TRBD2 identical over 14 bases. V was pared by 6 bases and J by 9 bases, with 10 bases of the junction left unmatched. The CDR3 length is 16 residues. Germline V lookup: CDR1 MGHDK, CDR2 SYGVNS. CDR3 residues: CASSRGGLAGVSEQFF. For the CDR3, the DNA is TGTGCCAGCAGCCGGGGGGGACTAGCGGGAGTTAGTGAGCAGTTCTTC.

The chain joins TRBV30 to TRBJ2-7, with a weak D call TRBD2 (5 bases). This CDR3 has 15 residues. V was clipped by 2 bases and J by 0 bases, with 14 bases between them. Germline CDR1 and CDR2: GTSNPN and SVGIG (reference sequence). The CDR3: CAWSPRPGSSYEQYF. CDR3 DNA: TGTGCCTGGAGTCCCCGCCCGGGATCCTCCTACGAGCAGTACTTC.

This rearrangement joins TRBV7-3 to TRBJ2-7; 11 nucleotides line up with TRBD2. The V segment lost 5 bases and the J segment 6 bases; nucleotides outside the gene matches: 9. This CDR3 region has 15 residues. From germline, CDR1 is SGHTA and CDR2 FQGTGA. The CDR3 region has the DNA TGTGCCAGCAGCCTAGCGGGAGGCGGGGTGGGCGAGCAGTACTTC. Amino acid sequence: CASSLAGGGVGEQYF.

This clone was recorded only once. This chain joins TRBV10-1 and TRBJ2-3; TRBD2 matches at 7 bases. Per germline, CDR1 WNHNN and CDR2 SYGVQD (reference sequence). J gave up 0 bases and V 8 bases, and 14 bases lay outside the gene matches. This CDR3 has 17 amino acids. The CDR3 is CASSAGRADPSTDTQYF. CDR3 coding DNA: TGCGCCAGCTCGGCGGGGAGGGCGGATCCTAGCACAGATACGCAGTATTTT.

The rearrangement joins TRBV2 to TRBJ2-4; the D is unclear. CDR3 length: 13 amino acids. Germline V gene data show CDR1 as SNHLY and CDR2 as FYNNEI. Trimming pared 0 bases from V and 2 bases from J, leaving 2 bases between. CDR3 bases: TGTGCCAGCAGTGAAGCGCCCAAAAACATTCAGTACTTC. Translation: CASSEAPKNIQYF.

This clone turned up a few times. This rearrangement joins TRBV2 to TRBJ2-7; no clear D. The CDR3 loop spans 12 amino acids. Trimming cost V 5 bases and J 2 bases, with 7 bases left between them. The germline V gene has CDR1 SNHLY and CDR2 FYNNEI. The CDR3 DNA is TGTGCCAGCAGTTCATGGGCCTACGAGCAGTACTTC. This translates into CASSSWAYEQYF. Together with reference TRBV2 and TRBJ2-7, the CDR3 gives the full variable domain: EPEVTQTPSHQVTQMGQEVILRCVPISNHLYFYWYRQILGQKVEFLVSFYNNEISEKSEIFDDQFSVERPDGSNFTLKIRSTKLEDSAMYFCASSSWAYEQYFGPGTRLTVT.

The chain has TRBV4-1 and TRBJ1-5; tentative D call: TRBD1 (5 bases). V lost 3 bases and J lost 7, with 10 bases in between. Germline V gene sequence: CDR1 MGHRA, CDR2 YSYEKL. This CDR3 has 13 residues. The CDR3 DNA reads as TGCGCCAGCAGCCACGGGGGTCGGCAGCCCCAGCATTTT. Translating it yields CASSHGGRQPQHF.

The gene calls are TRBV28 and TRBJ1-5; no reliable D call. Trimming took 3 bases from V and 0 from J, leaving 6 bases between them. The CDR3 length is 14 residues. From germline, CDR1 is MDHEN and CDR2 SYDVKM. The CDR3 nucleotides read TGTGCCAGCAGTTTCCCCTTTAGCAATCAGCCCCAGCATTTT. Its translation is CASSFPFSNQPQHF.

V usage is TRBV2 and J usage is TRBJ1-5; 8 bases are shared with TRBD1. V was pared by 2 bases and J by 7 bases, with 7 bases of the junction left unmatched. This CDR3 comprises 15 residues. Germline CDR1 reads SNHLY; CDR2 reads FYNNEI. CDR3 residues: CASSESRAGGQPQHF. CDR3 sequence (DNA): TGTGCCAGCAGTGAAAGCAGGGCAGGGGGCCAGCCCCAGCATTTT.

The chain recombines TRBV11-1 with TRBJ2-7; tentative D call: TRBD1 (6 bases). Germline V gene sequence: CDR1 SGHAT, CDR2 FQDESV (reference sequence). V was trimmed by 5 bases and J by 5 bases, leaving 16 bases between them. CDR3 size: 14 residues. CDR3 residues: CASSAVRGNNEQYF. The CDR3, as DNA: TGTGCCAGCAGCGCCGTCAGGGGTAACAACGAGCAGTACTTC.

The chain combines TRBV29-1 with TRBJ2-2; D not certain. V was trimmed by 5 bases and J by 0 bases, leaving 10 bases between them. CDR3 length equals 14 residues. Germline loops: CDR1 SQVTM, CDR2 ANQGSEA. The CDR3 is CSVHGLTNTGELFF. DNA for the CDR3: TGCAGCGTTCATGGATTAACGAACACCGGGGAGCTGTTTTTT.

This clone was observed a few times. This chain joins TRBV5-1 and TRBJ1-4; D gene uncertain. Germline V gene data show CDR1 as SGHRS and CDR2 as YFSETQ. There are 14 residues in the CDR3. V was trimmed by 5 bases and J by 2 bases, leaving 10 bases between them. CDR3 sequence: CASRAGSTNEKLFF. The CDR3 DNA is TGCGCCAGCAGGGCGGGCTCGACTAATGAAAAACTGTTTTTT.

V is TRBV5-6 and J is TRBJ2-7; D remains ambiguous. The germline gives CDR1 SGHDT, CDR2 YYEEEE. Trimming pared 2 bases from V and 3 bases from J, leaving 15 bases between. The CDR3 spans 15 residues. CDR3 sequence (DNA): TGTGCCAGCAGCTTACGACTGGACGGCCACTACGAGCAGTACTTC. It yields the protein CASSLRLDGHYEQYF.